This paragraph reports one TCR beta chain. This clone was counted only a few times. Its antigen remains undetermined. No quality values exist for individual bases; no much larger clone is one base distant. Libraries were built with the immunoSEQ multiplex PCR assay. A mixture of 60 forward primers for TCR Vbeta segments and 13 reverse primers for TCR Jbeta segments was used in the multiplex PCR. Amplification of the CDR3 region of rearranged TCR beta genes was performed with a multiplex PCR assay on genomic DNA. The Illumina HiSeq System was used to sequence the amplified TCR beta libraries as 87-base-pair reads. For the original study's pipeline: In a later analysis, about 80 million unique TCR beta chains were counted across the 500 to 700 repertoires, and approximately 11 million of these chains were shared by at least two donors. A nearest-neighbor algorithm error-corrected the raw reads and collapsed the reads into unique sequences, merging closely related sequences to remove PCR and sequencing errors. CDR3 sequences were aligned to IMGT reference sequences to assign V, D and J gene segments. Each retained sequence needed at least a six-nucleotide match to both a V gene segment and a J gene segment. Rearrangements were called productive when the CDR3 lacked stop codons and stayed in frame with V and J; all others were non-productive. CDR3 was defined by IMGT convention, running from the second conserved V-encoded cysteine to the conserved J-encoded phenylalanine. In an earlier analysis of 587 of the donors, sequences lacking an unambiguous match to a single V gene segment were excluded. In an earlier analysis of 587 of the donors, V segments were called functional above 56.7% productive rearrangements and were called segregating when the between-donor standard deviation exceeded 5%. A statistical classification framework was built for diagnosing cytomegalovirus status from the catalog of TCR beta chain sequences. In a later analysis, TCR nucleotide sequences were compared against IMGT/GENE-DB human TR gene sequences so that V and J genes could be assigned. In a later analysis, CDR3 sequences and most-parsimonious VDJ recombination scenarios were assigned using the TCRdist pipeline. In a later analysis, each TCR beta chain was defined by its CDR3 amino acid sequence together with its V-gene family, and reads lacking a unique V-gene family were excluded. As a way to deal with suspected cross-contamination and a sequencing artifact, a later analysis dropped roughly 620 nucleotide sequences that were highly shared and had low generation probability. A later analysis calculated a clonal expansion index for each public chain from normalized within-repertoire ranks of inferred template counts. A later analysis computed generation probabilities with a VDJ recombination model fitted to out-of-frame rearrangements, and checked the results against IGoR. A later analysis scored TCR-TCR, TCR-HLA and TCR-CMV co-occurrence with hypergeometric tests, applying a repertoire-size bias correction to TCR pairs. To estimate false discovery rates, a later analysis permuted the HLA or CMV assignments 20 times. In a later analysis, co-occurring TCRs were grouped using DBSCAN, with TCRdist sequence similarity added in when clustering inside HLA-allele-positive subsets. Co-occurrence clustering excluded repertoires with fewer than 30,000 or more than 120,000 public chains, plus five with anomalous nucleotide sharing. The immuneACCESS repertoire file appears here via TCRdb, limited to in-frame rearrangements. These files lack a portion of the clones; in checked studies, under half of the deficit traces to unresolved V genes, and the cause of the others is not known. V and J calls plus clone size are reproduced from that table; the DNA served to infer D and trimming. This sample is represented by 85,000 to 120,000 clones; 63% of them were singletons. The leading ten clones occupy 4% to 5.5% of the sample.

The cohort comprised several hundred healthy bone marrow donors. At the time of sampling, all cohort members were nominally healthy, though unrecorded immune exposures were likely present. Of the 670 or so cohort members, 250 to 300 had positive CMV serostatus and 350 to 400 had negative CMV serostatus, and CMV serostatus was not recorded for the donor. A peripheral blood sample was provided by each donor, and peripheral blood mononuclear cells were used for TCR beta sequencing. The Qiagen DNeasy Blood Extraction Kit was used to extract genomic DNA from the blood cell samples. These data belong to a study of cytomegalovirus exposure and HLA in healthy donors listed by TCRdb under 2017. Regarding the study in general: An earlier analysis of roughly 630 of the donors reported about 250 Gb of sequence data and some 100 million unique TCR beta sequences from about 200 million T cells. Every repertoire in the discovery cohort had been generated on one and the same sequencing platform. In an earlier analysis of 587 of the donors, high-throughput TCR beta sequencing was used to judge whether each TCR beta V gene segment behaved as functional or pseudogenic. Several DR-DQ haplotypes were treated as single units for association and clustering because of strong linkage in the cohort. The study used immunosequencing to profile the T cell repertoires of about 670 subjects and linked those repertoires to cytomegalovirus serostatus. Besides the first cohort of some 670 subjects, a separate validation cohort made up of some 110 different subjects was used. On average, about 240,000 unique TCR beta nucleotide sequences were sequenced per donor among 398 genotyped donors of the cohort, with 15% to 20% of those sequences being non-productive. Alongside the repertoire data, information on donor age, sex, ethnicity and CMV serostatus was compiled. In a later analysis, previously published TCR beta repertoires from 550 to 700 donors were re-analyzed and high-resolution HLA genotyping was added so that TCR occurrence patterns could be studied. An early release covering roughly 640 HLA-typed donors comprised about 320 gigabases of sequencing data and approximately 80 million unique TCR sequences. Typing coverage differed by locus: A, B, C, DRB1 and DQB1 were typed in roughly 620-630 donors, DQA1 in roughly 500, DPA1 in 606, and DPB1 in about 450. High-throughput TCR immunosequencing, statistical association of individual TCRs with disease status, and machine learning were combined to predict cytomegalovirus infection status. A later genetic analysis took genome-wide SNP genotypes for about three fifths of the 666 donors and used that subset as a discovery cohort. Class I and class II HLA loci were covered by the typing at four-digit resolution. In the later analysis, no new phenotypic data were used to find candidate immune exposures; instead, reliance was placed on TCR beta sequences and their occurrence across donors. The study aimed to test whether cataloging public T cell receptors could reveal signatures of past pathogen exposure. Among the roughly 390 genotyped donors, about 83% belonged to the genetic ancestry cluster associated with self-reported Caucasian donors.

The CDR3 runs 16 amino acids, cysteine and phenylalanine included. Only the CDR3 region is kept as DNA, spanning 48 bases read in frame from base 1. The germline ends are 17 bases apart after V is trimmed by 5 bases and J by 4 bases. Looking up the germline V gene (reference sequence) yields CDR1 LNHNV and CDR2 YYDKDF. The paper as a whole reports these results and caveats: A total of around 150 TCR beta chains were listed by the study as associated with cytomegalovirus. According to a later analysis, TCR association rates differed among HLA loci, with DRB1 alleles showing the most associated TCRs and HLA-C alleles showing the fewest. In vitro tests confirmed that a few of the cytomegalovirus-associated TCR beta chains recognize cytomegalovirus antigens. Cytomegalovirus status was reported to be diagnosed by the classifier with high specificity and sensitivity in both the original and validation cohorts. Because some donors lacked HLA typing at each locus, the association tests relied only on the typed subset. Compared with equally common non-associated chains, HLA-associated TCR beta chains in a later analysis were more clonally expanded and had lower generation probabilities. The sequencing pipeline was judged likely to have produced a cluster of highly shared sequence variants as a technical artifact. Correlated functional status among segregating V segments might reflect linkage disequilibrium, but an unknown experimental factor could not be ruled out. Immune exposure information for the cohort was limited to CMV serostatus. A further reported finding was that TCR beta sequences accurately predicted the HLA-A and HLA-B alleles for most subjects in the first cohort. Most CMV-associated TCR beta chains appeared to be HLA-restricted in a later analysis, and the HLA associations seemed to be driven largely by CMV exposure. Sequencing depth was assumed to be roughly uniform across donors in the presence/absence analyses, though that assumption may not hold. Strong co-occurrence of HLA alleles, especially DR and DQ, made assigning TCR associations to individual alleles difficult. According to a later genetic analysis, donors in an Asian-associated ancestry cluster had fewer N-insertions in productive TCRs than the approximately 700-donor mean. According to the authors, the approach could potentially be generalized to other disease states and immunological phenotypes. Several of the top co-occurrence clusters appeared to be linked to parvovirus B19, influenza, CMV and Epstein-Barr virus, according to a later analysis. Most TCR sequences were seen in very few donors, while some public TCRs were found in many individuals. At a false discovery rate of 0.05, a later analysis linked fewer than 20,000 TCR beta sequences to specific HLA alleles. In a later genetic analysis, a missense DCLRE1C variant was associated with V-gene and J-gene trimming of TCR beta chains, and the association was replicated in an independent cohort. Because the 87-base-pair reads could not distinguish some IMGT-functional V segments, including TRBV6-2 and TRBV6-3, those segments were excluded. An earlier analysis of roughly 570 of the donors showed that most TCR beta V segments appeared in productive rearrangements either about 87% or about 30% of the time, which broadly matched IMGT annotations. Because counts were too low, roughly 16 rarely observed V segments, including chromosome 9 orphons, were left out of the earlier analysis of approximately 500 of the donors. This cohort had only TCR beta chains sequenced, and the lack of alpha or paired-chain data limited which features could be detected.

The sequenced material came from PBMCs. This receptor was obtained from a human donor in good health. Here the chain combines TRBV15 and TRBJ2-2; tentative D gene TRBD2, with 6 bases matching. The CDR3 region: CATSSPPGAGTGELFF. At the DNA level, the sequence is TGTGCCACCAGCTCCCCCCCGGGAGCGGGCACCGGGGAGCTGTTTTTT.